Described below is a single TCR beta chain sequence and its context. Its antigen is not identified. This sample stems from a study of early stage breast cancer tumors. This table comes from immunoSEQ multiplex PCR, and its TCRdb copy is limited to in-frame clones, with some not included. The data hold some 30,000 clones, with almost 75% observed a single time. Regarding the study as a whole: Most shared enriched TCRB sequences were commonly generated ones. Blood repertoires resembled normal breast more than tumor. Compared with adjacent normal breast, tumors showed 2 to 2.5-fold denser, more clonal T cells.

There are 17 residues in the CDR3. J was trimmed by 3 bases and V by 4 bases; bases with no gene match: 6. The V gene's germline CDR1 is SGHAT and CDR2 FQNNGV. The sequence was obtained from a person in their thirties with breast cancer. Sequenced sample: breast tumor tissue. The V gene is TRBV11-2, the J gene TRBJ2-5; 15 nucleotides align to TRBD2. The CDR3 is CASSSWTSGRGEETQYF. CDR3 in DNA: TGTGCCAGCAGCTCCTGGACTAGCGGGAGGGGAGAAGAGACCCAGTACTTC.